The 28 T cell receptor beta chains listed next were all sequenced from one sample in a study of metastatic and nonmetastatic thyroid tumors. TCRdb reanalyzed the PCR reads via MiXCR. The table shows 9,600 or so clones, with approximately 11% occurring only once. Ahead of thyroid surgery, no patient had received treatment of any kind. Sequencing was done on a sample of tumor tissue. These TCRs come from a female donor with papillary thyroid cancer or a benign thyroid nodule (not recorded which). Some clones in this sample may be carry-over from other donors' samples.

This clone showed up many times. The gene calls are TRBV3-1 and TRBJ2-1, with 8 bases lining up with TRBD1. CDR1 and CDR2 (germline): LGHDT, YNNKEL (reference sequence). Germline trimming cut 4 bases from V and 7 bases from J; bases unmatched to any gene: 9. This CDR3 is built from 15 residues. CDR3 in amino acids: CASSLRTGWGNEQFF. CDR3 in DNA: TGTGCCAGCAGCCTTCGGACAGGGTGGGGGAATGAGCAGTTCTTC.

This clone was counted ten times or more. J is TRBJ2-5 and V is TRBV18; D might be TRBD1 or TRBD2, each matching 6 bases. Germline V lookup: CDR1 KGHSH, CDR2 LQKENI. V was trimmed by 2 bases and J by 5 bases, leaving 18 bases between them. The CDR3 loop spans 16 amino acids. CDR3 sequence (DNA): TGTGCCAGCTCACCAAACCCACGGGGGCATAGGGAGACCCAGTACTTC. Amino acids: CASSPNPRGHRETQYF.

This clone appeared a few times. This sequence joins TRBV12-3 or TRBV12-4 and TRBJ2-1, with D perhaps matching TRBD1 or TRBD2 (5 bases each). The germline V and J ends were trimmed by 7 bases and 6 bases, with 13 bases remaining between them. The CDR3 contains 13 residues. The CDR3 spells CASTGNSVNEQFF. The CDR3 DNA follows: TGTGCCAGCACAGGGAATAGCGTCAATGAGCAGTTCTTC.

This clone was detected only a few times. The chain uses TRBV6-1 and TRBJ1-2; 7 nucleotides agree with TRBD1. The CDR3 is 13 amino acids. Trimming cost V 4 bases and J 8 bases; bases outside gene matches: 7. Germline values: CDR1 MNHNS, CDR2 SASEGT. The CDR3 region is CASSVGGGRGYTF. CDR3 sequence (DNA): TGTGCCAGCAGTGTCGGAGGGGGCAGGGGCTACACCTTC.

This clone has more than one count but fewer than ten. This chain links TRBV10-3 with TRBJ1-1; the D is unclear. V was cut by 11 bases and J by 0 bases, with 16 bases left in between. The CDR3 runs 14 residues. CDR1 is ENHRY, CDR2 SYGVKD, per germline. Written as DNA, the CDR3 is TGTGCCGTCATTGAAGTTGGGATGAACACTGAAGCTTTCTTT. Its protein is CAVIEVGMNTEAFF.

The chain couples TRBV10-1 to TRBJ2-3; 14 positions agree with TRBD2. The CDR3 extends over 18 amino acids. J was trimmed by 0 bases and V by 3 bases; bases with no gene match: 5. Germline CDR1 is WNHNN and CDR2 is SYGVQD (reference sequence). CDR3: CASSDVGTSGRSTDTQYF. As DNA, the CDR3 is TGCGCCAGCAGTGATGTTGGGACTAGCGGGAGAAGCACAGATACGCAGTATTTT.

This clone was picked up many times. The chain recombines TRBV7-9 with TRBJ2-1; 8 bases are a match to TRBD2. The V and J ends lost 4 bases and 4 bases, in that order; junction bases with no gene match: 6. Per the germline V gene, CDR1 is SEHNR and CDR2 is FQNEAQ (reference sequence). The CDR3 length is 15 residues. CDR3 sequence reads: CASSSIAGRYNEQFF. For the CDR3, the DNA is TGTGCCAGCAGCTCAATAGCGGGACGTTACAATGAGCAGTTCTTC.

This clone was counted many times. The chain is built from TRBV6-6 and TRBJ2-1, with D possibly being TRBD2 (5 bases). The CDR3 contains 19 residues. Trimming stripped 10 bases from V and 3 bases from J, with 31 bases between. The V gene's germline CDR1 is MNHNY and CDR2 SVGAGI (reference sequence). This CDR3 is CATADEAGPRSGSYNEQFF. CDR3 DNA sequence: TGTGCCACAGCCGACGAGGCCGGACCTCGGTCTGGGAGCTACAATGAGCAGTTCTTC.

This clone was picked up many times. The CDR3 sequence: CASSPTPPGGNSPLHF. The CDR3 DNA follows: TGTGCCAGCAGCCCTACGCCCCCAGGGGGGAATTCACCCCTCCACTTT. The genes are TRBV7-9 and TRBJ1-6, with 7 nucleotides matching TRBD1. The CDR3 runs 16 residues. The germline CDR1 and CDR2 sequences are SEHNR and FQNEAQ (reference sequence). Losses at the gene ends were 5 bases for V and 7 bases for J; bases not matched to a gene: 11.

Ten or more counts support this clone. The chain joins TRBV5-5 to TRBJ2-2; D is unresolved. The CDR3 extends over 15 amino acids. Germline CDR1 reads SGHKS; CDR2 reads YYEKEE (reference sequence). The V end lost 4 bases, the J end lost 1 base, and 11 bases lay between the germline ends. CDR3 in amino acids: CASSPDTGNTGELFF. The CDR3 DNA is TGTGCCAGCAGCCCTGACACTGGGAACACCGGGGAGCTGTTTTTT.

This clone was counted ten times or more. The chain uses TRBV27 and TRBJ2-4; D is ambiguous. V shed 6 bases and J shed 11 bases, with 14 bases lying between them. CDR1 MNHEY and CDR2 SMNVEV come from the germline V gene (reference sequence). The CDR3 consists of 12 residues. The DNA of the CDR3 is TGTGCCAGCAGGAATCTTTTAGGTCTTCAGTACTTC. This codes for CASRNLLGLQYF.

This clone counts as medium-sized. The chain has TRBV6-2 or TRBV6-3 and TRBJ1-1; possibly TRBD1 for D (5 bases). The V gene lost 5 bases and the J gene lost 8 bases, with 15 bases spanning the gap. Germline CDR1 and CDR2: MNHEY and SVGEGT. CDR3 length: 13 residues. For the CDR3, the DNA is TGTGCCAGCAGTGACAACAGGTTAGCAGAAGCTTTCTTT. This translates into CASSDNRLAEAFF.

This clone was detected many times. An end of the junction differs from the germline gene, which may be a read error. V is TRBV7-2 and J is TRBJ2-3, with D perhaps TRBD1 or TRBD2 (6 bases each). The germline V gene has CDR1 SGHTA and CDR2 FQGNSA. The CDR3 runs to 15 residues. The CDR3 protein is CACSAEGGLPDTQYF. CDR3 in DNA: TGTGCCTGCAGCGCCGAGGGGGGCCTCCCAGATACGCAGTATTTT. Together with reference TRBV7-2 and TRBJ2-3, the CDR3 gives the full variable domain: GAGVSQSPSNKVTEKGKDVELRCDPISGHTALYWYRQSLGQGLEFLIYFQGNSAPDKSGLPSDRFSAERTGGSVSTLTIQRTQQEDSAVYLCACSAEGGLPDTQYFGPGTRLTVL.

The chain has TRBV9 and TRBJ2-6; possibly TRBD1 for D (5 bases). Per germline, CDR1 SGDLS and CDR2 YYNGEE. The CDR3 totals 15 residues. Trimming pared 4 bases from V and 0 bases from J, leaving 8 bases between. The CDR3: CASSSTGSGANVLTF. CDR3 in DNA: TGTGCCAGCAGCTCCACAGGCTCTGGGGCCAACGTCCTGACTTTC.

This clone was seen repeatedly, ten times or more. V usage is TRBV6-1 and J usage is TRBJ2-6, with 12 bases that match TRBD1. The CDR3 contains 20 residues. After removal of 2 bases from V and 0 bases from J, the junction contained 8 bases not matched to a gene. Per the germline V gene, CDR1 is MNHNS and CDR2 is SASEGT. The chain's CDR3 is CASSEWVGQGASSGANVLTF. The CDR3 region has the DNA TGTGCCAGCAGTGAATGGGTGGGACAGGGGGCCAGCTCTGGGGCCAACGTCCTGACTTTC.

Notes on this clone: Sequence at one end of the junction differs from germline and may be a read error. The chain has TRBV7-2 and TRBJ1-1, with D tentatively TRBD1 (6 bases). The CDR3 sequence is 15 residues long. Germline loops: CDR1 SGHTA, CDR2 FQGNSA. This CDR3 is CASSSGGGRNTEALF. The CDR3 DNA reads as TGTGCCAGCAGCTCTGGGGGCGGGAGGAACACTGAAGCTCTCTTT. The variable domain in full, completed from reference TRBV7-2 and TRBJ1-1, reads GAGVSQSPSNKVTEKGKDVELRCDPISGHTALYWYRQSLGQGLEFLIYFQGNSAPDKSGLPSDRFSAERTGGSVSTLTIQRTQQEDSAVYLCASSSGGGRNTEALFGQGTRLTVV.

This clone was detected many times. This chain joins TRBV18 and TRBJ2-7; D might be TRBD2 (6 bases). The CDR3 is 14 amino acids. V was trimmed by 4 bases and J by 2 bases, leaving 12 bases between them. CDR1 KGHSH and CDR2 LQKENI come from the germline V gene. DNA of the CDR3: TGTGCCAGCTCACTCATGGGACTGGCCTACGAGCAGTACGTC. It translates to CASSLMGLAYEQYV.

This rearrangement joins TRBV28 to TRBJ2-7, with 10 bases that match TRBD1. This CDR3 is built from 15 residues. Germline CDR1 and CDR2: MDHEN and SYDVKM. V lost 5 bases to trimming and J lost 6 bases; unmatched junction nucleotides: 10. The CDR3 protein is CASSQADRGLCEQYF. The DNA of the CDR3 is TGTGCCAGCAGTCAGGCAGACAGGGGGCTTTGCGAGCAGTACTTC.

The chain recombines TRBV19 with TRBJ1-5, with D possibly matching TRBD1 (6 bases). Germline V gene lookup returns CDR1 LNHDA and CDR2 SQIVND (reference sequence). The V gene lost 6 bases and the J gene lost 3 bases, with 18 bases spanning the gap. This CDR3 contains 16 residues. DNA of the CDR3: TGTGCCAGTAGAACAGAAGGGGGACAACACAATCAGCCCCAGCATTTT. Translated, it gives CASRTEGGQHNQPQHF.

The genes are TRBV4-1 and TRBJ2-3, with 8 bases fitting TRBD2. V gave up 1 base and J gave up 2 bases; unmatched junction bases: 17. The germline gives CDR1 MGHRA, CDR2 YSYEKL. CDR3 length: 20 amino acids. CDR3 loop: CASSQVSPSGSREVTDTQYF. Written as DNA, the CDR3 is TGCGCCAGCAGCCAAGTCTCCCCGTCGGGATCGCGGGAGGTCACAGATACGCAGTATTTT.

This clone was seen repeatedly, ten times or more. J is TRBJ1-1 and V is TRBV20-1; D may be TRBD1 (5 bases). The V gene's germline CDR1 is DFQATT and CDR2 SNEGSKA (reference sequence). The CDR3 has 14 residues. V gave up 4 bases and J gave up 0 bases, with 12 bases separating them. CDR3 sequence reads: CSANPYRMNTEAFF. CDR3 bases: TGCAGTGCTAACCCCTACAGGATGAACACTGAAGCTTTCTTT.

In its sample, this clone was seen many times. This chain links TRBV15 with TRBJ1-4, with no clear D. The V end was cut by 0 bases, the J end by 8 bases, with 7 bases between. Germline CDR1 reads LNHNV; CDR2 reads YYDKDF (reference sequence). The CDR3 is 13 amino acids. The CDR3 DNA follows: TGTGCCACCAGCAGAGACTTCCAAGAAAAACTGTTTTTT. This sequence encodes CATSRDFQEKLFF. Combining the CDR3 with reference TRBV15 and TRBJ1-4 gives the whole variable domain DAMVIQNPRYQVTQFGKPVTLSCSQTLNHNVMYWYQQKSSQAPKLLFHYYDKDFNNEADTPDNFQSRRPNTSFCFLDIRSPGLGDTAMYLCATSRDFQEKLFFGSGTQLSVL.

This clone appeared many times. This rearrangement joins TRBV5-1 to TRBJ1-2; D is possibly TRBD1 (5 bases). The V end was cut by 1 base, the J end by 4 bases, with 14 bases between. The V gene's germline CDR1 is SGHRS and CDR2 YFSETQ. This CDR3 has 15 amino acids. The CDR3 region is CASSLNFPGVYGYTF. The CDR3 DNA sequence: TGCGCCAGCAGCTTGAATTTCCCGGGGGTCTATGGCTACACCTTC.

About this clone: Relative to the germline gene, one junction end is altered; a read error may explain this. The chain links TRBV2 to TRBJ1-2, with D possibly matching TRBD1 (5 bases). Germline CDR1 SNHLY, CDR2 FYNNEI. The CDR3 loop spans 13 amino acids. This CDR3 is CASSTRGKYDYTF. In DNA, the CDR3 is TGTGCCAGCAGTACGCGGGGGAAGTATGACTACACCTTC.

This clone is medium-sized by share. The gene calls are TRBV5-1 and TRBJ2-7, with a possible D match to TRBD1 (6 bases). The germline gives CDR1 SGHRS, CDR2 YFSETQ. The CDR3 runs 13 residues. Trimming cost V 7 bases and J 4 bases, with 15 bases left between them. The CDR3 sequence: CASSGARGYEQYF. Here the CDR3 DNA reads TGCGCCAGCTCAGGGGCGAGGGGTTACGAGCAGTACTTC. The variable domain in full, with the rest retrieved from reference TRBV5-1 and TRBJ2-7, is KAGVTQTPRYLIKTRGQQVTLSCSPISGHRSVSWYQQTPGQGLQFLFEYFSETQRNKGNFPGRFSGRQFSNSRSEMNVSTLELGDSALYLCASSGARGYEQYFGPGTRLTVT.

This clone was seen at least ten times. The V call is TRBV19, the J call TRBJ1-2; 8 bases match TRBD1. V was clipped by 5 bases and J by 8 bases; unmatched bases: 16. This CDR3 has 16 amino acids. CDR1 and CDR2 (germline): LNHDA, SQIVND (reference sequence). The CDR3 loop reads CASSARTGLVDIGYTF. In nucleotides, the CDR3 is TGTGCCAGTAGTGCGCGGACAGGGTTGGTGGATATAGGCTACACCTTC.

As to this clone: A junction end diverges from the germline sequence, so it may reflect a read error. This chain links TRBV20-1 with TRBJ2-2; D is tentatively TRBD1 or TRBD2 (5 bases each). CDR3 length equals 17 residues. CDR1 and CDR2 from the germline V gene are DFQATT and SNEGSKA (reference sequence). The chain's CDR3 is CSAIRGYGVSGTGELFF. As DNA, the CDR3 is TGCAGTGCTATTAGGGGCTATGGGGTTTCTGGCACCGGGGAGCTGTTTTTC.

Judged by abundance, this clone is medium-sized. V and J are TRBV2 and TRBJ2-3; 8 bases are shared with TRBD2. With V trimmed by 7 bases and J by 2 bases, 8 bases remained unmatched. Germline V gene sequence: CDR1 SNHLY, CDR2 FYNNEI. CDR3 length: 15 amino acids. The CDR3 here is CASTGLAGPTDTQYF. CDR3 nucleotide sequence: TGTGCCAGCACAGGATTAGCGGGACCCACAGATACGCAGTATTTT.